This TCR beta chain appears in the sequencing data of a study of CD8 T cells in ankylosing spondylitis. Study-level points and caveats: Disease-linked clones reportedly showed significant enrichment in matched ankylosing spondylitis synovial fluid. About 8 highly homologous variants made up a TCR beta motif, and this motif appeared characteristic of ankylosing spondylitis blood. Clones that were linked to disease were CD8+ and were relatively rare in peripheral blood. Previous work reported some of these motif variants in the synovial fluid and blood of reactive arthritis.

The length of the CDR3 is 18 residues. Trimming cost V 2 bases and J 0 bases, with 14 bases left between them. Per germline, CDR1 SGHAT and CDR2 FQNNGV. On this clonotype: Its antigen is unknown.

TCR beta libraries were made by quantitative 5'-RACE with molecular barcodes. TCRdb independently ran MiXCR on the 5' RACE reads; one entry per CDR3 protein. Of about 450,000 distinct CDR3 sequences in the sample, 25% to 30% were seen once. The chain is built from TRBV11-2 and TRBJ1-6; possible D gene TRBD1, 6 bases. The sequence was obtained from a male donor with ankylosing spondylitis. Sequencing was carried out using blood, either unsorted or a sorted T cell fraction (not recorded which). CDR3 in DNA: TGTGCCAGCAGCTTAACCGACAGGCCGAGCTCCTATAATTCACCCCTCCACTTT. Residues: CASSLTDRPSSYNSPLHF.